This TCR beta chain is drawn from a study of T-cell memory formation after mild COVID-19. The germline V gene encodes CDR1 SGHNT and CDR2 YENEEA. Between the trimmed V and J ends, which lost 5 bases and 1 base, there was a span of 14 bases. The CDR3 covers 15 residues. Via MiXCR, TCRdb re-called the 5' RACE reads, giving one row per CDR3 protein. The sample includes approximately 180,000 distinct CDR3 sequences, approximately 16% seen only once; the top ten take approximately 2%. The sample taken for sequencing was PBMCs or a T cell subset sorted from them (not recorded which). V and J are TRBV11-3 and TRBJ1-1; perhaps TRBD1 as D (5 bases). The clonotype comes from an adult woman who had mild COVID-19 (a few samples of this study predate the infection). Cell type and time point are not known. This chain's CDR3 is CASSAEGWRNTEAFF. In DNA form, the CDR3 reads TGTGCCAGCAGCGCCGAGGGGTGGAGGAACACTGAAGCTTTCTTT. Full variable domain (remainder filled in from reference TRBV11-3 and TRBJ1-1): EAGVVQSPRYKIIEKKQPVAFWCNPISGHNTLYWYLQNLGQGPELLIRYENEEAVDDSQLPKDRFSAERLKGVDSTLKIQPAELGDSAVYLCASSAEGWRNTEAFFGQGTRLTVV.